These 8 T cell receptor beta chains were all obtained from the same sample, sequenced in a study of cytomegalovirus exposure and HLA in healthy donors. Primers: 60 Vbeta forward and 13 Jbeta reverse. Sequencing was performed with immunoSEQ multiplex PCR; in TCRdb, only in-frame clones are kept and a portion is missing. The sample lists about 160,000 clones, approximately 80% seen once, with 9.7% in the top ten. The sequenced material came from PBMCs. These receptors were taken from a young man in good health and CMV-seropositive.

This chain joins TRBV19 and TRBJ1-3, with D uncertain. Per the germline V gene, CDR1 is LNHDA and CDR2 is SQIVND (reference sequence). V lost 4 bases to trimming and J lost 0 bases, with 10 bases between them. This CDR3 comprises 15 residues. The CDR3: CASSTRHLSGNTIYF. Written as DNA, the CDR3 is TGTGCCAGTAGTACCCGACACCTCTCTGGAAACACCATATATTTT.

This chain joins TRBV5-6 and TRBJ2-5; D remains ambiguous. Germline CDR1 and CDR2: SGHDT and YYEEEE. The CDR3 covers 14 residues. V was cut by 4 bases and J by 2 bases, with 12 bases left in between. The CDR3 spells CASSLGTHQETQYF. In DNA form, the CDR3 reads TGTGCCAGCAGCCTAGGAACGCATCAAGAGACCCAGTACTTC.

This chain links TRBV10-2 with TRBJ2-5, with 9 bases matching TRBD1. V dropped 6 bases and J dropped 5; count of bases not matched to a gene: 4. From germline, CDR1 is WSHSY and CDR2 SAAADI. The CDR3 totals 13 residues. The CDR3 bases are TGCGCCAGCAGCGGACAGGGGATGGAGACCCAGTACTTC. Amino acids: CASSGQGMETQYF.

This sequence joins TRBV29-1 and TRBJ1-3; D unresolved. CDR1 and CDR2 (germline): SQVTM, ANQGSEA. V dropped 5 bases and J dropped 0 bases, with 8 bases sitting between them. This CDR3 comprises 13 residues. As DNA, the CDR3 is TGCAGCGTTCGGAGTCTCTCTGGAAACACCATATATTTT. Protein: CSVRSLSGNTIYF. The whole variable domain, remainder taken from reference TRBV29-1 and TRBJ1-3, is SAVISQKPSRDICQRGTSLTIQCQVDSQVTMMFWYRQQPGQSLTLIATANQGSEATYESGFVIDKFPISRPNLTFSTLTVSNMSPEDSSIYLCSVRSLSGNTIYFGEGSWLTVV.

The V and J genes are TRBV6-1 and TRBJ2-1; 8 positions agree with TRBD2. V lost 3 bases, J lost 8 bases, and 9 bases stayed unmatched. The CDR3 is 15 residues long. CDR1 and CDR2 (germline): MNHNS, SASEGT. The CDR3 is CASSDGTRGWDEQFF. As DNA, the CDR3 is TGTGCCAGCAGTGACGGGACTAGAGGTTGGGATGAGCAGTTCTTC.

The chain joins TRBV27 to TRBJ2-5, with 10 bases aligning to TRBD1. The J call may be incorrect, as the DNA end agrees better with TRBJ2-7. This CDR3 region has 13 residues. Germline CDR1 and CDR2: MNHEY and SMNVEV (reference sequence). The CDR3 reads CASSGDRGYEQYF. For the CDR3, the DNA is TGTGCCAGCAGTGGGGACAGGGGTTACGAGCAGTACTTC.

In the case of this clone: A far bigger clonotype differs at one base, so this is likely a read error. The chain couples TRBV5-6 to TRBJ1-2; the D gene is possibly TRBD1 (6 bases). This CDR3 spans 14 amino acids. The V end lost 3 bases, the J end lost 2 bases, and 11 bases lay between the germline ends. Germline CDR1 is SGHDT and CDR2 is YYEEEE. CDR3: CASSSEGGNYGYTF. The DNA of the CDR3 is TGTGCCAGCAGCTCGGAGGGGGGGAACTATGGCTACACCTTC.

This clone has a single count. The V gene is TRBV15, the J gene TRBJ1-2, with 9 nucleotides matching TRBD1. This CDR3 contains 14 residues. The germline V gene has CDR1 LNHNV and CDR2 YYDKDF (reference sequence). The J segment lost 7 bases and the V segment lost 0 bases, leaving 3 bases of the junction unmatched. CDR3 bases: TGTGCCACCAGCAGAGACGGGACAGGGACTGGCTACACCTTC. It is translated as CATSRDGTGTGYTF.